This TCR beta chain was captured by sequencing in a study of blood T cell repertoires in COVID-19. Study-wide background: Material from acute and convalescent COVID-19 was sourced from the United States, Italy and Spain. Sample material is recorded as cDNA or gDNA derived from T cells, B-cell-depleted T cells, or PBMCs.

Per the germline V gene, CDR1 is SGDLS and CDR2 is YYNGEE. The CDR3 consists of 15 residues. Trimming took 2 bases from V and 3 from J; bases not matched to a gene: 3. Data came from immunoSEQ multiplex PCR; TCRdb stores just in-frame clones and leaves some out. The sample carries about 260,000 clones, 85% to 90% recorded once. A note on this clone: In the same sample, other DNA sequences code for this CDR3.

The clonotype comes from a woman in her thirties with acute COVID-19. Sequencing was carried out using PBMCs or T cells enriched from blood (not recorded which). This chain joins TRBV9 and TRBJ2-1; the match to TRBD2 covers 9 bases. CDR3 nucleotide sequence: TGTGCCAGCAGCGTCGAACTAGCGGGCTACAATGAGCAGTTCTTC. It codes for CASSVELAGYNEQFF.